Listed below are T cell receptor beta chains from one sample, sequenced in a study of STAT5B mutations in CD4+ large granular lymphocyte leukemia. Profiling relied on immunoSEQ multiplex PCR, and the TCRdb table lists in-frame clones only, not all of them. The sample has 25,000 to 35,000 clones, roughly 76% seen once. Sequencing was done on a sample of CD4+ T cells from blood buffy coats. These receptors originate from a human donor in good health. The CDR3 runs from the conserved cysteine through the conserved F or W. Expanded clones get a size class; other rows say once, few or many, or leave the size out.

clone_size v_call cdr3_aa
- TRBV7-2 CATTTSGEPYEQYF
- TRBV29-1 CSVAHYEQYF
- TRBV7-2 CASSPSPGAGQPQHF
- TRBV10-3 CAIRPGTAHIGNTIYF
- TRBV5-4 CASSSLAGGAYEQYF
few TRBV7-9 CASTTGTENQPQHF
- TRBV7-6 CASSSPNVMGLTDTQYF
- TRBV7-8 CASSPPKQDTQYF
- TRBV9 CASSVRTSGSYNEQFF
once TRBV28 CASSNSLPGTSEETQYF
- TRBV18 CASSQLGHSGNTIYF
- TRBV19 CASSIGLVNNEQFF
- TRBV18 CASSPGGSTDTQYF
- TRBV4-1 CASSQGRGTLQPQHF
- TRBV29-1 CSVGPFLSYNEQFF
- TRBV7-3 CASSPTGTSGRNEQFF
- TRBV7-2 CASSLQPGLAGSGTQYF
- TRBV10-3 CAIRTPESTDTQYF